This T cell receptor beta chain was identified in a study of blood T cell repertoires in COVID-19. Study details: Specimens from acute and convalescent COVID-19 originated in the United States, Italy and Spain. PBMCs, B-cell-depleted T cells, or T cells were the source of the cDNA or gDNA that made up the material.

Per the original data handling: Reference gene primers were amplified, and this amplification served to estimate nucleated cell counts. Data came from immunoSEQ multiplex PCR; TCRdb stores just in-frame clones and leaves some out. V and J calls plus clone size are reproduced from that table; the DNA served to infer D and trimming. The table has under 300,000 clones, over 75% seen once. CDR1 is LGHNA, CDR2 YNFKEQ, per germline. This CDR3 has 17 residues. The V segment lost 6 bases and the J segment 4 bases; nucleotides outside the gene matches: 11. V and J are TRBV4-2 and TRBJ2-3; 12 bases map to TRBD2. The specimen was peripheral blood. This TCR was sampled from a woman in her thirties or forties who had recovered from COVID-19. CDR3: CASRHTATSGSADTQYF. The CDR3 DNA sequence: TGTGCCAGCAGGCACACCGCGACTAGCGGGAGCGCAGATACGCAGTATTTT.